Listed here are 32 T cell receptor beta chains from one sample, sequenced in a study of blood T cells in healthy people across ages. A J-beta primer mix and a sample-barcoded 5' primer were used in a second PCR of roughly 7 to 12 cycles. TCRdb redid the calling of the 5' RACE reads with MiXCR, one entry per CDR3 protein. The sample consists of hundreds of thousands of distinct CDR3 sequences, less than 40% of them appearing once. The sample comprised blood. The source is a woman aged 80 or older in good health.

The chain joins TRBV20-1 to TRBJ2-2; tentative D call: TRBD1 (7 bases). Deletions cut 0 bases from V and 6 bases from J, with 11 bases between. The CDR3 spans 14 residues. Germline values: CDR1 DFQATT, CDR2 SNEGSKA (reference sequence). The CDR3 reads CSAREQGRSGELFF. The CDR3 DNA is TGCAGTGCTAGAGAACAGGGGAGGTCCGGGGAGCTGTTTTTT.

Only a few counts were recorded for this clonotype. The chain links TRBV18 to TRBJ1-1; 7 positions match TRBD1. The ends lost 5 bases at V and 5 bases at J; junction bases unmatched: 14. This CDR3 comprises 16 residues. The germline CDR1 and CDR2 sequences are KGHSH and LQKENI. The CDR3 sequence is CASSIGTEIHRTEAFF. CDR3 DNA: TGTGCCAGCTCAATCGGGACAGAGATACATAGGACTGAAGCTTTCTTT.

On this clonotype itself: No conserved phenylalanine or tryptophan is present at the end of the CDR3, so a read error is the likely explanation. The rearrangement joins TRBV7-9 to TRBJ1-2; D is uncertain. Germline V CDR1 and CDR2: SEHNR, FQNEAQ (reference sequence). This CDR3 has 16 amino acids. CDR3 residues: CVSSPAERGPLSGYTL. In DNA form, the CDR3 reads TGTGTCAGCAGCCCCGCGGAGAGAGGGCCATTAAGTGGCTACACCCTC.

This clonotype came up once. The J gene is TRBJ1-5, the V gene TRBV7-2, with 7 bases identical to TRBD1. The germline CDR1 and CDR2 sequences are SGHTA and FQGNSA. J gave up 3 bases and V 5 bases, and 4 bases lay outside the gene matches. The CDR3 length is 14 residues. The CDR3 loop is CASSAGQYNQPQHF. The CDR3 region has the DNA TGTGCCAGCAGCGCGGGACAGTACAATCAGCCCCAGCATTTT.

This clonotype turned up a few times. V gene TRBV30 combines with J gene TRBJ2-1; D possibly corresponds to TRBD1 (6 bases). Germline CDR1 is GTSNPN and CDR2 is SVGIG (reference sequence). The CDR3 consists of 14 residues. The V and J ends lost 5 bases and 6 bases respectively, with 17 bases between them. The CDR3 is CAWGTPRGGNEQFF. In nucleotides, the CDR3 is TGTGCCTGGGGAACACCCAGGGGTGGCAATGAGCAGTTCTTC.

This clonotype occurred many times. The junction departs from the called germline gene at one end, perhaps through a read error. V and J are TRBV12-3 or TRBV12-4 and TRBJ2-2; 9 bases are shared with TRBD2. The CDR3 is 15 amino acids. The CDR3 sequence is CASSLAGVNTGELFF. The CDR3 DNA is TGTGCCAGCAGCTTAGCGGGGGTAAACACCGGGGAGCTGTTTTTT.

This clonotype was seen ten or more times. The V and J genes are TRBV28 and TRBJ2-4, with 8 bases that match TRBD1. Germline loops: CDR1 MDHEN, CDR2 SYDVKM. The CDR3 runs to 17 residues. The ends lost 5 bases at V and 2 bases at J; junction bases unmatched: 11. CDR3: CASSGRGRFSTKNIQYF. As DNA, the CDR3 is TGTGCCAGCAGTGGCAGGGGGCGCTTTTCGACCAAAAACATTCAGTACTTC.

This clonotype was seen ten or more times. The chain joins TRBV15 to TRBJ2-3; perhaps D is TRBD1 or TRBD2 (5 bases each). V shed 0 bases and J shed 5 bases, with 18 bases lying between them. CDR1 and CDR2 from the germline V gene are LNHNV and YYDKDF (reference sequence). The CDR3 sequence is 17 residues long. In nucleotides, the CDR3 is TGTGCCACCAGCAGAGATTTGACGGGGCGCGGAGGAGATACGCAGTATTTT. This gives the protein CATSRDLTGRGGDTQYF.

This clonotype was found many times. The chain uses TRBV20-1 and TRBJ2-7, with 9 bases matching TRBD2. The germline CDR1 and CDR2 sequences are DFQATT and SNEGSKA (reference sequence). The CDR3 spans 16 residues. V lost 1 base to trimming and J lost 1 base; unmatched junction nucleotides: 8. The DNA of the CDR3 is TGCAGTGCTAGAGTTCTAGCGGGGCTGGTATCCTACGAGCAGTACTTC. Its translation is CSARVLAGLVSYEQYF.

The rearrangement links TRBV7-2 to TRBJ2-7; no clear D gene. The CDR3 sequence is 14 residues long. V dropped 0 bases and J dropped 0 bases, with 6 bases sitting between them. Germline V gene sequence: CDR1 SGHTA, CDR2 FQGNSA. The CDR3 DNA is TGTGCCAGCAGCTTAGCGCCTAACTCCTACGAGCAGTACTTC. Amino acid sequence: CASSLAPNSYEQYF.

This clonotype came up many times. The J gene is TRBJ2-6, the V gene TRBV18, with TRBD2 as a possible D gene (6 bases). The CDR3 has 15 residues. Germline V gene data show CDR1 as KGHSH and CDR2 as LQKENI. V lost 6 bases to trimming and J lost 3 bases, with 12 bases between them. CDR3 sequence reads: CASSQEGIGANVLTF. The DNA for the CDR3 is TGTGCCAGCTCGCAGGAGGGTATTGGGGCCAACGTCCTGACTTTC. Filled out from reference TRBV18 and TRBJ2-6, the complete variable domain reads NAGVMQNPRHLVRRRGQEARLRCSPMKGHSHVYWYRQLPEEGLKFMVYLQKENIIDESGMPKERFSAEFPKEGPSILRIQQVVRGDSAAYFCASSQEGIGANVLTFGAGSRLTVL.

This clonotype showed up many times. CDR3 residues: CASSFGARGTQYF. CDR3 in DNA: TGTGCCAGCAGTTTTGGGGCCCGGGGGACCCAGTACTTC. The V gene is TRBV12-3 or TRBV12-4, the J gene TRBJ2-5, with D tentatively TRBD1 or TRBD2 (5 bases each). V lost 3 bases and J 7 bases, leaving 12 bases between the germline ends. The CDR3 consists of 13 residues.

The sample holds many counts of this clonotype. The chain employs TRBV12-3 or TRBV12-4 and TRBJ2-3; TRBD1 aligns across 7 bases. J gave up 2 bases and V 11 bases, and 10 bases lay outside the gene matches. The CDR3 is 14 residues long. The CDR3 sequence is CASQPGQNTDTQYF. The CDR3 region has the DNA TGTGCCTCGCAGCCGGGACAGAACACAGATACGCAGTATTTT.

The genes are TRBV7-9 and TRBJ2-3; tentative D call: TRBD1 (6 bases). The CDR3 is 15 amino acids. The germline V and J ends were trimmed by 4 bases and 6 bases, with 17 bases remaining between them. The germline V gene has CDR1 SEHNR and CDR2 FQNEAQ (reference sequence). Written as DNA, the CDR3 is TGTGCCAGCAGCTCCTACCAGGGGATAGCGGATACGCAGTATTTT. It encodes CASSSYQGIADTQYF. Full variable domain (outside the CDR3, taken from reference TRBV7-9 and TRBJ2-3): DTGVSQNPRHKITKRGQNVTFRCDPISEHNRLYWYRQTLGQGPEFLTYFQNEAQLEKSRLLSDRFSAERPKGSFSTLEIQRTEQGDSAMYLCASSSYQGIADTQYFGPGTRLTVL.

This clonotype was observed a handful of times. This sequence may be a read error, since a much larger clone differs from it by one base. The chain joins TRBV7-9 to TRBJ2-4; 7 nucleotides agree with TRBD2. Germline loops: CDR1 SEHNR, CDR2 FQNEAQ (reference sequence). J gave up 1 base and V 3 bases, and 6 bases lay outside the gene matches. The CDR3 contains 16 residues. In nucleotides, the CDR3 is TGTGCCAGCAGCTTTTGGGGGGGTACGGCCAAAAACATTCAGTACTTC. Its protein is CASSFWGGTAKNIQYF.

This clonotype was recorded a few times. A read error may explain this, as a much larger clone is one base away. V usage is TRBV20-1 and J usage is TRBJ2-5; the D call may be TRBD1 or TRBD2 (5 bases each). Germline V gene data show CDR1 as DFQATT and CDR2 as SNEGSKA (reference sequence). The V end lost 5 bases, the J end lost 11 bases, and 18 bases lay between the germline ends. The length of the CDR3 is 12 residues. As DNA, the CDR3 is TGCAGTGCTGGACTTCAGGGAAATGAGCAGTACTTC. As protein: CSAGLQGNEQYF.

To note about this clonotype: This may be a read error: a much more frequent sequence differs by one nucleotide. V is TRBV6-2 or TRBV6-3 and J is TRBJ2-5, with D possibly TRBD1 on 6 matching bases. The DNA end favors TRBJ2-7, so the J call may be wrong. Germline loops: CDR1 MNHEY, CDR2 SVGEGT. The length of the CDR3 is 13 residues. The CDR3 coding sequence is TGTGCCAGCAGGGCCAATACAGGGAACGAGCAGTACTTC. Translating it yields CASRANTGNEQYF.

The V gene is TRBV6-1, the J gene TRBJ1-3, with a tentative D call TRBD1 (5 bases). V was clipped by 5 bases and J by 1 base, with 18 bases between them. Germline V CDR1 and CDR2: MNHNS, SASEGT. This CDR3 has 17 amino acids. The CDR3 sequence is CASSRISAQGSGNTIYF. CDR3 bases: TGTGCCAGCAGTCGTATCTCGGCTCAGGGATCTGGAAACACCATATATTTT.

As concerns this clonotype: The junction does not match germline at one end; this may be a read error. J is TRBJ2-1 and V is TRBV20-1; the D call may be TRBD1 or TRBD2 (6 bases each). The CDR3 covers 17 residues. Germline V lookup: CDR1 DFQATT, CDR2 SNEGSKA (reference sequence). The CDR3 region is CSARGSEGVLSYNEQFF. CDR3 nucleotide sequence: TGCAGTGCTAGAGGTTCGGAGGGGGTCCTTTCCTACAATGAACAGTTCTTC.

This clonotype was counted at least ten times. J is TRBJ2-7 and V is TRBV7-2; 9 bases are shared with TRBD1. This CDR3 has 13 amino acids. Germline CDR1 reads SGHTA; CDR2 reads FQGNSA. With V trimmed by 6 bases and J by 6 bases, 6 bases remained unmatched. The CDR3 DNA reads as TGTGCCAGCAGGGAGATGGGACAGGGCGAGCAGTACTTC. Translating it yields CASREMGQGEQYF.

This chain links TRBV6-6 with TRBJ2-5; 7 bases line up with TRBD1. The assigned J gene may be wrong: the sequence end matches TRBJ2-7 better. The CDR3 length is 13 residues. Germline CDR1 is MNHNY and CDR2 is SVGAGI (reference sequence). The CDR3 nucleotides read TGTGCCAGCTCCCAGGACAGGTCATCCGAGCAGTACTTC. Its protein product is CASSQDRSSEQYF.

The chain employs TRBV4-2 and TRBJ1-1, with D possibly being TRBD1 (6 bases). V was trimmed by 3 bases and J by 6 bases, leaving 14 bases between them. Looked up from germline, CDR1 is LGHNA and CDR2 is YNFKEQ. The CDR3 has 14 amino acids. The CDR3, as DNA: TGTGCCAGCAGCCAGGTAACAGGGTTTGCTGAAGCTTTCTTT. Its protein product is CASSQVTGFAEAFF.

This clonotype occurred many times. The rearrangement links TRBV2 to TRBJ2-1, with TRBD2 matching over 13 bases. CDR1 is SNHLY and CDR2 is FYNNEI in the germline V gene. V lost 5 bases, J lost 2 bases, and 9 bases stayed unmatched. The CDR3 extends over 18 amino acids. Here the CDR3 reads CASSRQTSGGSAYNEQFF. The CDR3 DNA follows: TGTGCCAGCAGTCGCCAGACTAGCGGGGGGTCCGCCTACAATGAGCAGTTCTTC.

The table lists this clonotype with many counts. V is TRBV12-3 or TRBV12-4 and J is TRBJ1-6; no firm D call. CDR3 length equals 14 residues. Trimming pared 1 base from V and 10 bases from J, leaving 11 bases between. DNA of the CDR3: TGTGCCAGCAGTTTAGGGCGGACTGGGTCACCCCTCCACTTT. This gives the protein CASSLGRTGSPLHF.

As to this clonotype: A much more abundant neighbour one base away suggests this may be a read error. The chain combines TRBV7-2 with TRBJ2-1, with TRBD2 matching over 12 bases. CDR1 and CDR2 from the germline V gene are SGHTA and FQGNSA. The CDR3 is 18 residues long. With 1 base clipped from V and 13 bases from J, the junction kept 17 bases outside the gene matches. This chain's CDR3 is CASSLGRLAGASQETQFF. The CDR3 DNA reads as TGTGCCAGCAGCTTAGGGCGACTAGCGGGGGCCAGCCAAGAGACCCAGTTCTTC.

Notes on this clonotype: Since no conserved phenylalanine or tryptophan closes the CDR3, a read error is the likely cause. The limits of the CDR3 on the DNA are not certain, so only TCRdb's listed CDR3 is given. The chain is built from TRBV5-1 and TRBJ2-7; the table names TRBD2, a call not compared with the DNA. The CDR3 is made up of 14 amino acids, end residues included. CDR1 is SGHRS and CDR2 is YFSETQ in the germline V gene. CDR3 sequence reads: CASSPSAGSYEQPG.

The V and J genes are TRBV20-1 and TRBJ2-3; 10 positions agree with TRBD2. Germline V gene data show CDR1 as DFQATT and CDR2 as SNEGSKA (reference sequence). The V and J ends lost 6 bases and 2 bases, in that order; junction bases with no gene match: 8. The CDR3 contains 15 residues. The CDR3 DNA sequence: TGCAGTGCCCCTGGACTAGCGGCCAACACAGATACGCAGTATTTT. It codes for CSAPGLAANTDTQYF.

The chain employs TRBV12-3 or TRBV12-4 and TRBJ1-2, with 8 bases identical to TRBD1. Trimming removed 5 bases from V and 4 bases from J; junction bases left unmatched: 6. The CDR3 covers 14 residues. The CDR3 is CASSLTGGLYGYTF. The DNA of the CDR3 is TGTGCCAGCAGTCTCACAGGGGGACTCTATGGCTACACCTTC.

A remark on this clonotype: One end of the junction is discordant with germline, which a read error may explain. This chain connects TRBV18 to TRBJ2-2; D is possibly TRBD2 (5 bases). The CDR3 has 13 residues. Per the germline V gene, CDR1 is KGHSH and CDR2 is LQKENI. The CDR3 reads CASSPPAAGERFF. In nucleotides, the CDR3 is TGTGCCAGCTCACCACCCGCCGCCGGGGAGCGGTTTTTT.

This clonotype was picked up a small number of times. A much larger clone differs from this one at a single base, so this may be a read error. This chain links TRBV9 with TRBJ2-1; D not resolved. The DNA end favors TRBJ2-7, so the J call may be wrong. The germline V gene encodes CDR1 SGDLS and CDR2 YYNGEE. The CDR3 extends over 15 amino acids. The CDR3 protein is CASSVATTSYNEQYF. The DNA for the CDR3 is TGTGCCAGCAGCGTAGCTACTACCTCCTACAATGAGCAGTACTTC.

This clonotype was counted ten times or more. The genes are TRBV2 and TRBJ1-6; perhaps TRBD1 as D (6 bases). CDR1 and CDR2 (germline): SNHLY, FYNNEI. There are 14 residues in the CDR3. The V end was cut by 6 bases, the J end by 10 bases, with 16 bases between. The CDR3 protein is CASSSTGFMSPLHF. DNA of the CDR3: TGTGCCAGCAGCTCCACAGGGTTTATGTCACCCCTCCACTTT.

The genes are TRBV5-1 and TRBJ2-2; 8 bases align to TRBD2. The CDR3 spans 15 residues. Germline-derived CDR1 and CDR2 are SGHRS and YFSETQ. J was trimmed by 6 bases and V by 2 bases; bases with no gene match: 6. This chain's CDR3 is CASSFTAGASGELFF. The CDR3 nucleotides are TGCGCCAGCAGCTTCACAGCGGGGGCTTCCGGGGAGCTGTTTTTT.